There are many counts of the clone carrying this TCR beta chain. Its antigen is currently unknown. The sample comes from a study of CD8 T cells in ankylosing spondylitis. General study points: Disease-linked clones reportedly showed significant enrichment in matched ankylosing spondylitis synovial fluid. CD8+ disease-linked clones were present at relatively low frequencies in blood.

TCRdb re-called the 5' RACE reads through MiXCR, storing one row per CDR3 protein. The sample carries 250,000 or so distinct CDR3 sequences, roughly a quarter recorded once. CDR3 size: 16 residues. Germline V gene lookup returns CDR1 MNHEY and CDR2 SVGAGI. Trimming pared 0 bases from V and 5 bases from J, leaving 16 bases between. Specimen: blood, either unsorted or a sorted T cell fraction (not recorded which). V and J are TRBV6-5 and TRBJ1-2, with D possibly matching TRBD1 (6 bases). The clonotype was recovered from a male donor with ankylosing spondylitis or in good health (not recorded which). CDR3 DNA: TGTGCCAGCAGTTACTCATGGCAGGGGAAGCGGTATGGCTACACCTTC. Amino acids: CASSYSWQGKRYGYTF.